This T cell receptor beta chain was sequenced for a study of OX40 agonist ivuxolimab in advanced cancers. Study at large: Partial responses were observed in three patients, of whom one had hepatocellular carcinoma and two had cutaneous melanoma.

The study, taken as a whole, reports: Clonal expansion from baseline to week 6 occurred in both CD4+ and CD8+ T cells.

Data came from immunoSEQ multiplex PCR; TCRdb stores just in-frame clones and leaves some out. The sample has some 83,000 clones, around 86% seen once; the top ten hold approximately 1.9%. The V end lost 8 bases, the J end lost 2 bases, and 16 bases lay between the germline ends. The CDR3 has 14 amino acids. The germline V gene encodes CDR1 SGHDN and CDR2 FVKESK. As concerns this clone: Its antigen is not known.

Material: CD4+ or CD8+ T cells sorted from blood, obtained in a trial of the OX40 agonist ivuxolimab. This TCR derives from an adult with an advanced solid tumor such as melanoma, head and neck, liver or kidney cancer. This rearrangement joins TRBV14 to TRBJ2-7; D tentatively fits TRBD1 or TRBD2 (7 bases each). As DNA, the CDR3 is TGTGCCAGCTCCAAGGCAGGGGGGGCCTACGAGCAGTACTTC. Protein sequence: CASSKAGGAYEQYF. The complete variable domain, with remaining parts taken from reference TRBV14 and TRBJ2-7, reads EAGVTQFPSHSVIEKGQTVTLRCDPISGHDNLYWYRRVMGKEIKFLLHFVKESKQDESGMPNNRFLAERTGGTYSTLKVQPAELEDSGVYFCASSKAGGAYEQYFGPGTRLTVT.